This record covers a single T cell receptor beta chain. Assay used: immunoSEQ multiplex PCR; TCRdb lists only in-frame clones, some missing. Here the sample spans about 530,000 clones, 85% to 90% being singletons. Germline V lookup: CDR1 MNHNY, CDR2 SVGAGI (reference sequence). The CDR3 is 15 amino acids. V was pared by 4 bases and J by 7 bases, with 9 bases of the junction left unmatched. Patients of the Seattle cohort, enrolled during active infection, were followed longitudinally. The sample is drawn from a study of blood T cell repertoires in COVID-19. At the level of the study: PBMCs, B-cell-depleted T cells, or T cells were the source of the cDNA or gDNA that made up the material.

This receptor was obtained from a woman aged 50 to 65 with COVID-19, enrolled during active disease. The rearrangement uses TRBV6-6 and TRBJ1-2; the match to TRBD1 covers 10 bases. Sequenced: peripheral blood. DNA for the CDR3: TGTGCCAGCAGTTTTATCGGACAGGGGGGGGCTGGCTACACCTTC. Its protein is CASSFIGQGGAGYTF.